The clone carrying this T cell receptor (beta chain) was seen once. Antigen specificity is unknown. The germline gives CDR1 MNHEY, CDR2 SVGEGT. V shed 6 bases and J 3 bases; nucleotides not matched to a gene: 5. The CDR3 is made up of 14 amino acids. The sample is drawn from a study of T cell repertoires in cytomegalovirus infection. Regarding the study as a whole: The ex vivo response showed dominance by HLA-C-restricted CMV-specific TCR beta clonotypes. Based on cumulative public TCR beta family frequency, carriers of CMV plus the relevant HLA were identified.

TCRdb redid the calling of the reads with MiXCR, one entry per CDR3 protein. The sample consists of 300,000 to 400,000 distinct CDR3 sequences, around 9.5% of them appearing once. This clonotype was obtained from a human donor in good health (CMV status not recorded). Some clones in this sample may be carry-over from other donors' samples. Sequenced: PBMCs. This chain links TRBV6-2 or TRBV6-3 with TRBJ2-7; 10 bases line up with TRBD2. This chain's CDR3 is CASRPLAGVYEQYF. Written as DNA, the CDR3 is TGTGCCAGCAGACCCCTAGCGGGAGTCTACGAGCAGTACTTC.